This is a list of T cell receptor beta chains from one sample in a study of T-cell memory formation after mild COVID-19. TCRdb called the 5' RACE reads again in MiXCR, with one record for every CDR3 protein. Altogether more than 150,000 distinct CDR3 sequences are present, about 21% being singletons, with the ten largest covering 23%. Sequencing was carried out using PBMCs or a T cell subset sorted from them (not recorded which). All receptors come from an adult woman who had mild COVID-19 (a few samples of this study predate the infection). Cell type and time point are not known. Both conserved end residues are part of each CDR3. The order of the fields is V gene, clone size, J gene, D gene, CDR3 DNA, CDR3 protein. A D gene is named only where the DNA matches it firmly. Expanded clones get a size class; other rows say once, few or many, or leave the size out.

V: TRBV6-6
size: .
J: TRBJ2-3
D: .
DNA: TGTGCCAGCATTCTAGACGCCACAGATACGCAGTATTTT
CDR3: CASILDATDTQYF

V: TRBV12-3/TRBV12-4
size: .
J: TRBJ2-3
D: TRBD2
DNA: TGTGCCAGCAGTCCGACCTCTAGCGGGAGAACAGATACGCAGTATTTT
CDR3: CASSPTSSGRTDTQYF

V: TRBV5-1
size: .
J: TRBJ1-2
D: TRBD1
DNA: TGCGCCAGCAGCTTCTCCGGGACAGGGCATGGCTACACCTTC
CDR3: CASSFSGTGHGYTF

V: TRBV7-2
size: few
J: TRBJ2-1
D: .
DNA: TGTGCCAGCAGCTTAGCTCTTGCGTCCCCGGGGGATGAGCAGTTCTTC
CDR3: CASSLALASPGDEQFF

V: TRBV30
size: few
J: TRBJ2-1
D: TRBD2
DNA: TGTGCCTGGAGGGGGACTAGCGGGAGCTCCTACAATGAGCAGTTCTTC
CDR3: CAWRGTSGSSYNEQFF

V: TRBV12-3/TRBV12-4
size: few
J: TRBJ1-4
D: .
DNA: TGTGCCAGCAGTTTAGCCGGACCGGGGGATGAAAAACTGTTTTTT
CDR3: CASSLAGPGDEKLFF

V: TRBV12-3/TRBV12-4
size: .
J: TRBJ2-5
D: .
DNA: TGTGCCAGCACCCGTAAGGGTACACAAGAGACCCAGTACTTC
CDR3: CASTRKGTQETQYF

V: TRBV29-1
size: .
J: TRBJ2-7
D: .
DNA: TGCAGCGTTGCGGGCCACGGGACCGATTCCTACGAGCAGTACTTC
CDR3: CSVAGHGTDSYEQYF

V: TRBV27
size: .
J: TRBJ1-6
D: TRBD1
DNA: TGTGCCAGCAGTGCCCACCATCAAGGACAGGATTCACCCCTCCACTTT
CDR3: CASSAHHQGQDSPLHF

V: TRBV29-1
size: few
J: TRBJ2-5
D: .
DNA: TGCAGCGGAGCAGGACCCTTAGGAGAGACCCAGTACTTC
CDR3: CSGAGPLGETQYF

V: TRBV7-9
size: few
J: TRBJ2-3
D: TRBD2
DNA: TGTGCCAGCAGCGTCACGTCTCCCGGGAGGCCTCGCACAGATACGCAGTATTTT
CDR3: CASSVTSPGRPRTDTQYF

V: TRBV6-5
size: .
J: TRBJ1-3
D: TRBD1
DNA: TGTGCCAGCAGTTACTCCGGGACAGGGCAGGACACCATATATTTT
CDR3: CASSYSGTGQDTIYF

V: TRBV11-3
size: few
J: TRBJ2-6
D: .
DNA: TGTGCCAGCAGCTTTTCTGGGTCAGAACTCTCTGGGGCCAACGTCCTGACTTTC
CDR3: CASSFSGSELSGANVLTF

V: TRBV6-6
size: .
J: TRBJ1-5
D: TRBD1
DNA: TGTGCCAGCAGAGCCGGACAGGGGGAGAATCAGCCCCAGCATTTT
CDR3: CASRAGQGENQPQHF

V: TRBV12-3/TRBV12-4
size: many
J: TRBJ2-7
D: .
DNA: TGTGCCAGCAGTTTCAATGGCGGTTCCGAGCAGTACTTC
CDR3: CASSFNGGSEQYF

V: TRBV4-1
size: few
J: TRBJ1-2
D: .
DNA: TGCGCCAGCAGCCAACTGGACTATGGCTACACCTTC
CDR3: CASSQLDYGYTF

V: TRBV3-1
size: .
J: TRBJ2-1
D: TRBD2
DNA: TGTGCCAGCAGCCAAGATTCAGGGAGGGCCTACAATGAGCAGTTCTTC
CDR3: CASSQDSGRAYNEQFF

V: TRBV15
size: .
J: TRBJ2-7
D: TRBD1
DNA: TGTGCCACCAGCAGGCCCCGGACAGGGGCCCACGAGCAGTACTTC
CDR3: CATSRPRTGAHEQYF

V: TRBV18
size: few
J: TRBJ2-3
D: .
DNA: TGTGCCAGCTCACCTCCGAGGGGACACCTAGGGACAGATACGCAGTATTTT
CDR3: CASSPPRGHLGTDTQYF

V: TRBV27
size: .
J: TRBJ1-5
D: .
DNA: TGTGCCAGCAGTTATGCGGGGAGTCAGCCCCAGCATTTT
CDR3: CASSYAGSQPQHF

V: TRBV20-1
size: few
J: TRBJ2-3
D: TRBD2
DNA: TGCAGTGCTAGGGACGGGGGGGCGACAGATACGCAGTATTTT
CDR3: CSARDGGATDTQYF

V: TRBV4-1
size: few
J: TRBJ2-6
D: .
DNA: TGCGCCAGCAGCCTCCGGACCTCTGGGGCCAACGTCCTGACTTTC
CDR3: CASSLRTSGANVLTF

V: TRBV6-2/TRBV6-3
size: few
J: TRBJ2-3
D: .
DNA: TGTGCCAGCACCTCCCTGGGAGATACGCAGTATTTT
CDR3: CASTSLGDTQYF

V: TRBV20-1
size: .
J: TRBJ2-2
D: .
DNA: TGCAGTGCTAGTCCCTGGGACACCGGGGAGCTGTTTTTT
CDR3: CSASPWDTGELFF

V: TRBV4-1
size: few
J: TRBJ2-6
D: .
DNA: TGCGCCAGCAGCCTCATGATCTCTGGGGCCAACGTCCTGACTTTC
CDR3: CASSLMISGANVLTF

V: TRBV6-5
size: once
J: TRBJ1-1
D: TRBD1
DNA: TGTGCCAGCAGTTACTCGAGGCAGGGGGCCCGAAACACTGAAGCTTTCTTT
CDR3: CASSYSRQGARNTEAFF

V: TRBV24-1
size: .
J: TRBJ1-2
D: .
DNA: TGTGCCACCAGTGCCGGAGTGAGTGGCTACACCTTC
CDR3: CATSAGVSGYTF

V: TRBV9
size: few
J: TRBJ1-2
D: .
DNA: TGTGCCAGCAGCGTAGATAACTATGGCTACACCTTC
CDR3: CASSVDNYGYTF

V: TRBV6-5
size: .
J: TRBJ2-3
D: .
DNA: TGTGCCAGCATGGGGACTCGGCTGACAGATACGCAGTATTTT
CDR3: CASMGTRLTDTQYF

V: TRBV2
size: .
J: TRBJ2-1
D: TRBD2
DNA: TGTGCCAGCCCCGGGAGGGTGGGCAATGAGCAGTTCTTC
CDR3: CASPGRVGNEQFF

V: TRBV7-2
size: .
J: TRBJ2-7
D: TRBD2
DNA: TGTGCCAGCAGCCCGGGACTAGCGATCTACGAGCAGTACTTC
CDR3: CASSPGLAIYEQYF

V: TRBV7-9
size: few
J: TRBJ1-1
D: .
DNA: TGTGCCAGCAGCTCGGGACATCTTGAAGCTTTCTTT
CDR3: CASSSGHLEAFF

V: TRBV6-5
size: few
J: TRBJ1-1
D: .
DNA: TGTGCCAGCAGTTACCTCGGCACGGGGAACACTGAAGCTTTCTTT
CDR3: CASSYLGTGNTEAFF

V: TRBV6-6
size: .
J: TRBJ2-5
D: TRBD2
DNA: TGTGCCAGCAGTACCCTGACTAGCGGGGGTATGCAAGAGACCCAGTACTTC
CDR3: CASSTLTSGGMQETQYF

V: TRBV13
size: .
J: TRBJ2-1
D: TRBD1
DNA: TGTGCCAGCAGCTTAGGCACAGGGACAGGGAAGTTCTTC
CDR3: CASSLGTGTGKFF

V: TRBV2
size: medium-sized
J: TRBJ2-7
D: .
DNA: TGTGCCAGCAGTGAAAGAGGGCTAGTTCTCCGTTTCTACGAGCAGTACTTC
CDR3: CASSERGLVLRFYEQYF

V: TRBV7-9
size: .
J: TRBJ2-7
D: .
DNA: TGTGCCAGCAGCCCGACAGGTCTCTACTACGAGCAGTACTTC
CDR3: CASSPTGLYYEQYF

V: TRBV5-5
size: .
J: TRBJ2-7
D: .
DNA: TGTGCCAGCAGCCGGGGTGAAACGATTCTTGACGAGCAGTACTTC
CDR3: CASSRGETILDEQYF